Sequencing of this TCR beta chain was carried out in a study of patients and donors after allogeneic stem cell transplantation. This clonotype was counted only a few times. CDR3 length: 14 amino acids. Unmatched junction bases numbered 1, after V lost 5 bases and J lost 0 bases. TCRdb reprocessed the RT-PCR reads via MiXCR and lists one record per CDR3 protein. The sample includes approximately 220,000 distinct CDR3 sequences, over 30% seen only once; the top ten take roughly 11%. This clonotype was obtained from a human donor who was either an allogeneic HSCT recipient or a stem cell or donor lymphocyte infusion donor (not recorded which). It is not recorded whose cells these are; they may come from a transplant donor. The gene calls are TRBV12-3 or TRBV12-4 and TRBJ1-2, with 9 nucleotides matching TRBD1. Specimen: blood, either unsorted or a sorted T cell fraction (not recorded which). CDR3 amino acids: CASSRDRANYGYTF. CDR3 DNA: TGTGCCAGCAGTCGGGACAGGGCTAACTATGGCTACACCTTC.